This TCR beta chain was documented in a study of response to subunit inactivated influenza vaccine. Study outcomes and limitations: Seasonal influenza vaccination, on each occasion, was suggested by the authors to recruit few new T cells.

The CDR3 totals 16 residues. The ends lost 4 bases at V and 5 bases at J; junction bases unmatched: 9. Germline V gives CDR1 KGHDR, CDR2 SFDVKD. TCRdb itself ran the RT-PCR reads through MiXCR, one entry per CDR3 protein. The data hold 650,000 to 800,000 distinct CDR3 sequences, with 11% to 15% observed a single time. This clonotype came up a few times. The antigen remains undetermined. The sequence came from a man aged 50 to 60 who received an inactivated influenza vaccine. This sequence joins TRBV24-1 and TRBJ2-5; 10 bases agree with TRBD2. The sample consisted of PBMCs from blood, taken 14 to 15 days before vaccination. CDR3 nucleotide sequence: TGTGCCACCAGTGACCCTCGGCTAGCGGGGGTGGAGACCCAGTACTTC. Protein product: CATSDPRLAGVETQYF.